The clone carrying this T cell receptor beta chain has more than one count but fewer than ten. The antigen is unknown. The sample belongs to a study of blood T cells in healthy people across ages. Every donor provided roughly 10 milliliters of peripheral blood. RNA extraction gave at least 5 micrograms of total RNA per sample. Primers used in a second PCR of roughly 6 to 11 cycles were a sample-barcoded 5' primer and a J-beta primer mix. Every sample returned 2.5 million or more CDR3-containing paired-end reads. MiXCR, applied by TCRdb to the 5' RACE reads, yields one record per CDR3 protein. The sample records over 500,000 distinct CDR3 sequences, 52% being singletons. Germline values: CDR1 DFQATT, CDR2 SNEGSKA (reference sequence). The germline V and J ends were trimmed by 5 bases and 9 bases, with 14 bases remaining between them. This CDR3 has 12 amino acids. Study findings and constraints: Estimates of total diversity, which came from one million sequenced T cells, were considered to be underestimates.

V usage is TRBV20-1 and J usage is TRBJ1-5, with D possibly matching TRBD1 (5 bases). The sequence was collected from a woman of 80 years or more in good health. Input material: blood. In DNA, the CDR3 is TGCAGTGCTGTGACACCCCAGGGGCCCCAGCATTTT. Its protein product is CSAVTPQGPQHF.